These 17 T cell receptor beta chains originate from one sample sequenced in a study of CD8+ T cells in alopecia areata. Noted treatment: oral pan-JAK inhibitor, 5-10 mg twice daily. Following RNA extraction, reverse transcription yielded cDNA that acted as the sequencing template. Assay: immunoSEQ multiplex PCR; the TCRdb copy retains only in-frame clones and omits some. The data show about 150,000 clones, with 55% to 75% seen just once and roughly 0.85% held by the top ten. The specimen was CD4+ T cells sorted from blood, collected at week 4, from a patient treated with tofacitinib. The origin of the receptors is a human donor with alopecia areata.

Remarks on this clone: The sample has other DNA sequences that encode this CDR3 too. This chain uses TRBV5-4 with TRBJ2-5, with D unresolved. Germline V gene sequence: CDR1 SGHNT, CDR2 YYREEE (reference sequence). The CDR3 covers 11 residues. V gave up 0 bases and J gave up 5 bases, with 2 bases separating them. CDR3 bases: TGTGCCAGCAGCTTGGAGGAGACCCAGTACTTC. Translating gives CASSLEETQYF. Using reference TRBV5-4 and TRBJ2-5 for the parts outside the CDR3, the full variable domain is ETGVTQSPTHLIKTRGQQVTLRCSSQSGHNTVSWYQQALGQGPQFIFQYYREEENGRGNFPPRFSGLQFPNYSSELNVNALELDDSALYLCASSLEETQYFGPGTRLLVL.

The CDR3 DNA sequence: TGCGCCAGCAGCGAACAGGGACGGTGGCAAGAGACCCAGTACTTC. Translating it yields CASSEQGRWQETQYF. This rearrangement joins TRBV5-1 to TRBJ2-5; a possible D gene is TRBD1 (6 bases). This CDR3 is 15 amino acids long. Germline lookup yields CDR1 SGHRS and CDR2 YFSETQ. Trimming took off 4 bases at V and 2 bases at J, with 15 bases between the two ends.

As for this clone: Other DNA sequences in this specimen translate into the identical CDR3. This chain joins TRBV30 and TRBJ1-5; D is unresolved. Looked up from germline, CDR1 is GTSNPN and CDR2 is SVGIG (reference sequence). Trimming removed 2 bases from V and 0 bases from J, with 2 bases in between. This CDR3 comprises 12 residues. The CDR3 spells CAWSNSNQPQHF. The DNA for the CDR3 is TGTGCCTGGAGTAATAGCAATCAGCCCCAGCATTTT.

This clone was counted between two and nine times. The DNA for the CDR3 is TGTGCCAGCAGCTCGACCTACGAGCAGTACTTC. Its protein product is CASSSTYEQYF. The chain has TRBV5-6 and TRBJ2-7; no clear D. The germline CDR1 and CDR2 sequences are SGHDT and YYEEEE. Trimming shortened V by 3 bases and J by 2 bases, and 3 bases separated the two germline ends. The CDR3 covers 11 residues. The whole variable domain, filled in from reference TRBV5-6 and TRBJ2-7, reads DAGVTQSPTHLIKTRGQQVTLRCSPKSGHDTVSWYQQALGQGPQFIFQYYEEEERQRGNFPDRFSGHQFPNYSSELNVNALLLGDSALYLCASSSTYEQYFGPGTRLTVT.

The rearrangement links TRBV30 to TRBJ1-6; tentatively, D is TRBD1 (5 bases). Germline CDR1 is GTSNPN and CDR2 is SVGIG (reference sequence). The CDR3 consists of 14 residues. The germline V and J ends were trimmed by 0 bases and 8 bases, with 11 bases remaining between them. CDR3 amino acids: CAWSVRGRYSPLHF. CDR3 nucleotides: TGTGCCTGGAGTGTACGGGGCAGATATTCACCCCTCCACTTT.

The chain joins TRBV30 to TRBJ1-2, with D possibly being TRBD1 (6 bases). CDR1 and CDR2 (germline): GTSNPN, SVGIG (reference sequence). The V end was cut by 0 bases, the J end by 4 bases, with 12 bases between. This CDR3 is 14 amino acids long. The chain's CDR3 is CAWSVEGGIYGYTF. CDR3 in DNA: TGTGCCTGGAGTGTAGAGGGGGGGATCTATGGCTACACCTTC.

This clone was seen a few times. This sequence joins TRBV29-1 and TRBJ2-5; 7 positions agree with TRBD1. This CDR3 spans 12 amino acids. Germline trimming cut 6 bases from V and 4 bases from J; bases unmatched to any gene: 5. Germline-derived CDR1 and CDR2 are SQVTM and ANQGSEA. The CDR3 reads CSVLTGIETQYF. The CDR3 nucleotides are TGCAGCGTCTTGACAGGGATAGAGACCCAGTACTTC.

This chain connects TRBV5-7 to TRBJ2-3; D may be TRBD1 or TRBD2 (5 bases each). TRBV5-7 qualifies as an ORF whose function is uncertain. Trimming took off 3 bases at V and 3 bases at J, with 14 bases between the two ends. This CDR3 is 15 amino acids long. Here the CDR3 reads CASSSGTVGTDTQYF. In nucleotides, the CDR3 is TGTGCCAGCAGCTCGGGGACCGTTGGGACAGATACGCAGTATTTT.

This rearrangement joins TRBV10-3 to TRBJ1-5; a possible D gene is TRBD1 (6 bases). This CDR3 region has 13 residues. Germline CDR1 and CDR2: ENHRY and SYGVKD. V lost 7 bases to trimming and J lost 5 bases, with 12 bases between them. CDR3 sequence (DNA): TGTGCCATCAAGGGGGTTCCTGATCAGCCCCAGCATTTT. Its protein is CAIKGVPDQPQHF.

This clone was recorded a few times. J is TRBJ1-2 and V is TRBV5-1; D is possibly TRBD1 (6 bases). The length of the CDR3 is 14 residues. CDR1 and CDR2 (germline): SGHRS, YFSETQ. Trimming took 4 bases from V and 3 from J, leaving 13 bases between them. CDR3 residues: CASSQGGADYGYTF. As DNA, the CDR3 is TGCGCCAGCAGCCAAGGGGGGGCGGACTATGGCTACACCTTC.

This clone was picked up many times. The J gene is TRBJ2-3, the V gene TRBV7-9, with unresolved D. Trimming shortened V by 5 bases and J by 4 bases, and 16 bases separated the two germline ends. The CDR3 loop spans 15 amino acids. Germline V gives CDR1 SEHNR, CDR2 FQNEAQ (reference sequence). For the CDR3, the DNA is TGTGCCAGCAGCCCAGCCGGGTCTCAGGCAGATACGCAGTATTTT. This codes for CASSPAGSQADTQYF.

The V and J genes are TRBV29-1 and TRBJ1-1, with D unresolved. The CDR3 loop spans 11 amino acids. Trimming cost V 3 bases and J 4 bases, with 6 bases left between them. Germline V CDR1 and CDR2: SQVTM, ANQGSEA. The CDR3 DNA follows: TGCAGCGTTGATCCTGGCACTGAAGCTTTCTTT. Its protein is CSVDPGTEAFF.

The chain carries TRBV29-1 and TRBJ1-4, with D unresolved. The CDR3 extends over 11 amino acids. Germline V gene lookup returns CDR1 SQVTM and CDR2 ANQGSEA. Trimming left V 4 bases short and J 5 bases short, with 5 bases between. The CDR3 is CSVVENEKLFF. CDR3 in DNA: TGCAGCGTTGTCGAGAATGAAAAACTGTTTTTT.

The chain combines TRBV5-1 with TRBJ1-4; 8 positions agree with TRBD1. V was clipped by 1 base and J by 7 bases; unmatched bases: 6. This CDR3 spans 15 amino acids. Germline CDR1 reads SGHRS; CDR2 reads YFSETQ. The CDR3 bases are TGCGCCAGCAGCTTGTCCGGGACAGGAGGTGAAAAACTGTTTTTT. It yields the protein CASSLSGTGGEKLFF.

In its sample, this clone was seen a few times. V usage is TRBV6-5 and J usage is TRBJ2-7, with a weak D call TRBD1 (6 bases). The CDR3 totals 13 residues. Germline V gene lookup returns CDR1 MNHEY and CDR2 SVGAGI. V shed 2 bases and J shed 7 bases, with 12 bases lying between them. The CDR3 region is CASSYVGGWEQYF. In nucleotides, the CDR3 is TGTGCCAGCAGTTACGTTGGGGGCTGGGAGCAGTACTTC.

V gene TRBV6-1 combines with J gene TRBJ2-2; the D call may be TRBD1 or TRBD2 (5 bases each). This CDR3 has 16 amino acids. Germline lookup yields CDR1 MNHNS and CDR2 SASEGT. V was cut by 4 bases and J by 2 bases, with 14 bases left in between. CDR3 residues: CASSAIRGLNTGELFF. For the CDR3, the DNA is TGTGCCAGCAGTGCGATACGGGGCCTTAACACCGGGGAGCTGTTTTTT.

The rearrangement joins TRBV29-1 to TRBJ1-2; a possible D gene is TRBD1 (6 bases). V lost 0 bases, J lost 10 bases, and 15 bases lay in between. The CDR3 contains 13 residues. The germline gives CDR1 SQVTM, CDR2 ANQGSEA. CDR3 DNA: TGCAGCGTTGAAGAGTCACAGGGTGCTGCCTACACCTTC. Translated, it gives CSVEESQGAAYTF.